These 17 T cell receptor beta chains were sequenced from one sample in a study of OX40 agonist ivuxolimab in advanced cancers. Sequenced by immunoSEQ multiplex PCR; TCRdb stores in-frame clones only, minus some. The data contain tens of thousands of clones, 70% to 90% of them singletons. This specimen consisted of CD4+ or CD8+ T cells sorted from blood, obtained in a trial of the OX40 agonist ivuxolimab. Receptors originate from an adult with an advanced solid tumor such as melanoma, head and neck, liver or kidney cancer.

The chain uses TRBV27 and TRBJ2-1, with D perhaps given as TRBD1 or TRBD2 (5 bases each). The CDR3 spans 14 residues. Germline lookup yields CDR1 MNHEY and CDR2 SMNVEV (reference sequence). V lost 5 bases to trimming and J lost 5 bases, with 13 bases between them. DNA for the CDR3: TGTGCCAGCAGTCTCCGACAGACTAACAATGAGCAGTTCTTC. Protein product: CASSLRQTNNEQFF.

The genes are TRBV5-4 and TRBJ1-2; possible D gene TRBD1, 6 bases. There are 12 residues in the CDR3. V gave up 0 bases and J gave up 7 bases, with 7 bases separating them. Germline V gene data show CDR1 as SGHNT and CDR2 as YYREEE (reference sequence). The CDR3 bases are TGTGCCAGCAGCTTGGTGGGGGCTGGCTACACCTTC. Its protein product is CASSLVGAGYTF.

This clone was seen a handful of times. This chain links TRBV11-2 with TRBJ1-5; D gene uncertain. V was shortened by 5 bases and J by 0 bases, with 5 bases between the two germline ends. Germline V gene sequence: CDR1 SGHAT, CDR2 FQNNGV. The CDR3 spans 13 residues. The CDR3 DNA sequence: TGTGCCAGCAGCACATATAGCAATCAGCCCCAGCATTTT. This gives the protein CASSTYSNQPQHF. Variable domain in full (rest from reference TRBV11-2 and TRBJ1-5): EAGVAQSPRYKIIEKRQSVAFWCNPISGHATLYWYQQILGQGPKLLIQFQNNGVVDDSQLPKDRFSAERLKGVDSTLKIQPAKLEDSAVYLCASSTYSNQPQHFGDGTRLSIL.

This clone was counted ten times or more. The J gene is TRBJ1-6, the V gene TRBV2, with D unclear. The V gene's germline CDR1 is SNHLY and CDR2 FYNNEI. V was pared by 2 bases and J by 0 bases, with 14 bases between. The CDR3 loop spans 18 amino acids. Here the CDR3 reads CASSEFPPLGSYNSPLHF. The CDR3 DNA follows: TGTGCCAGCAGTGAATTCCCACCCCTCGGCTCCTATAATTCACCCCTCCACTTT.

V gene TRBV7-3 combines with J gene TRBJ1-1; D gene unclear. V dropped 6 bases and J dropped 11 bases, with 16 bases sitting between them. Per the germline V gene, CDR1 is SGHTA and CDR2 is FQGTGA. There are 12 residues in the CDR3. The CDR3 nucleotides are TGTGCCAGCAGAGAAGGGTGGGGAGAGGCTTTCTTT. This encodes CASREGWGEAFF.

The chain employs TRBV6-6 and TRBJ2-1, with TRBD1 matching over 7 bases. Unmatched junction bases numbered 9, after V lost 1 base and J lost 6 bases. The CDR3 is 16 amino acids. Germline CDR1 MNHNY, CDR2 SVGAGI (reference sequence). The CDR3 bases are TGTGCCAGCAGTTACTTGGTACAGGGGTTCACCAATGAGCAGTTCTTC. Translating it yields CASSYLVQGFTNEQFF.

The chain combines TRBV11-2 with TRBJ1-6; D is unresolved. CDR3 length equals 13 residues. Deletions cut 0 bases from V and 10 bases from J, with 7 bases between. CDR1 is SGHAT and CDR2 is FQNNGV in the germline V gene. CDR3 coding DNA: TGTGCCAGCAGCTTAGATGGTGAATCACCCCTCCACTTT. It codes for CASSLDGESPLHF.

This chain uses TRBV27 with TRBJ2-5, with D maybe TRBD2 (7 bases). The CDR3 is 13 amino acids. CDR1 and CDR2 (germline): MNHEY, SMNVEV (reference sequence). Trimming took off 4 bases at V and 4 bases at J, with 10 bases between the two ends. CDR3 loop: CASSSGGAETQYF. CDR3 DNA: TGTGCCAGCAGTTCTGGGGGGGCAGAGACCCAGTACTTC.

The rearrangement uses TRBV27 and TRBJ1-2, with D maybe TRBD1 (6 bases). The CDR3 consists of 15 residues. Germline V gene lookup returns CDR1 MNHEY and CDR2 SMNVEV (reference sequence). With 1 base removed from V and 1 base from J, the gap between germline ends came to 10 bases. The CDR3 loop reads CASSLLGAFNYGYTF. The CDR3 DNA follows: TGTGCCAGCAGTTTATTGGGGGCCTTTAACTATGGCTACACCTTC.

V and J are TRBV7-3 and TRBJ2-1, with TRBD2 matching 10 bases. The CDR3 loop spans 16 amino acids. Germline values: CDR1 SGHTA, CDR2 FQGTGA. J lost 8 bases, V lost 2 bases, and 9 bases had no gene match. In DNA, the CDR3 is TGTGCCAGCAGCTTATTGCTAGCGGGAGACTTAGATGAGCAGTTCTTC. Encoded protein: CASSLLLAGDLDEQFF.

The chain combines TRBV29-1 with TRBJ1-2, with D possibly TRBD1 on 6 matching bases. CDR3 size: 10 residues. Deletions cut 6 bases from V and 6 bases from J, with 8 bases between. Germline lookup yields CDR1 SQVTM and CDR2 ANQGSEA. The CDR3 DNA reads TGCAGCGTCACAGGGAATGGCTACACCTTC. It translates to CSVTGNGYTF.

V is TRBV14 and J is TRBJ2-7, with TRBD1 matching over 7 bases. This CDR3 has 13 residues. The V and J ends lost 4 bases and 3 bases, in that order; junction bases with no gene match: 3. Germline values: CDR1 SGHDN, CDR2 FVKESK. The CDR3 loop reads CASSRDSFYEQYF. The CDR3, as DNA: TGTGCCAGCAGCCGGGACAGCTTCTACGAGCAGTACTTC.

The chain recombines TRBV23-1 with TRBJ1-4, with 8 bases matching TRBD1. Being an ORF, TRBV23-1 has a function that is uncertain. The CDR3 length is 22 residues. V lost 2 bases to trimming and J lost 0 bases; unmatched junction nucleotides: 20. The CDR3 DNA follows: TGCGCCAGCAGTCAAACAATTTGTAGCTACAGGGGGAAATATGCAACTAATGAAAAACTGTTTTTT. Translation gives CASSQTICSYRGKYATNEKLFF.

This sequence joins TRBV5-6 and TRBJ1-2; D is ambiguous. The V end lost 0 bases, the J end lost 3 bases, and 9 bases lay between the germline ends. This CDR3 is built from 14 residues. In germline, CDR1 is SGHDT, CDR2 YYEEEE. The CDR3 sequence: CASSLGQNYYGYTF. In DNA form, the CDR3 reads TGTGCCAGCAGCTTGGGTCAAAACTACTATGGCTACACCTTC.

J is TRBJ2-2 and V is TRBV5-5; no clear D gene. V was pared by 2 bases and J by 3 bases, with 11 bases between. Per the germline V gene, CDR1 is SGHKS and CDR2 is YYEKEE (reference sequence). CDR3 length equals 15 residues. The CDR3 coding sequence is TGTGCCAGCAGCTTTTCCCCCGGGTACACCGGGGAGCTGTTTTTT. Protein: CASSFSPGYTGELFF.

The chain carries TRBV7-8 and TRBJ1-1; no clear D. V was clipped by 1 base and J by 8 bases, with 14 bases between them. The CDR3 extends over 14 amino acids. Germline V gene lookup returns CDR1 SGHVS and CDR2 FQNEAQ. The DNA for the CDR3 is TGTGCCAGCAGCTTAGTGCTTGGGAGCGGGGAAGCTTTCTTT. Its translation is CASSLVLGSGEAFF.

The rearrangement joins TRBV30 to TRBJ1-1, with 10 bases lining up with TRBD1. The germline CDR1 and CDR2 sequences are GTSNPN and SVGIG (reference sequence). This CDR3 is 13 amino acids long. J lost 10 bases, V lost 0 bases, and 5 bases had no gene match. The CDR3 coding sequence is TGTGCCTGGAGTGTTGGGGACAGGGGTACAGCTTTCTTT. Residues: CAWSVGDRGTAFF.